These 31 T cell receptor beta chains came from one sample sequenced in a study of cytomegalovirus exposure and HLA in healthy donors. TCRdb's table, derived via immunoSEQ multiplex PCR, lists solely in-frame clones and lacks some. Of about 70,000 clones in the sample, 92% are singletons; the top ten hold about 5.2%. The sequencing sample was made of PBMCs. These TCRs come from a young man in good health and CMV-seropositive.

The V and J genes are TRBV5-1 and TRBJ1-3; D gene unclear. CDR1 and CDR2 from the germline V gene are SGHRS and YFSETQ. CDR3 length equals 14 residues. Trimming took off 0 bases at V and 2 bases at J, with 6 bases between the two ends. CDR3 sequence reads: CASSLGQTGNTIYF. The CDR3 bases are TGCGCCAGCAGCTTGGGGCAAACTGGAAACACCATATATTTT. Variable domain in full (rest from reference TRBV5-1 and TRBJ1-3): KAGVTQTPRYLIKTRGQQVTLSCSPISGHRSVSWYQQTPGQGLQFLFEYFSETQRNKGNFPGRFSGRQFSNSRSEMNVSTLELGDSALYLCASSLGQTGNTIYFGEGSWLTVV.

V usage is TRBV5-1 and J usage is TRBJ2-3; 10 bases match TRBD2. CDR3 length equals 16 residues. Trimming took 5 bases from V and 4 from J; bases not matched to a gene: 10. Looked up from germline, CDR1 is SGHRS and CDR2 is YFSETQ. The CDR3 protein is CASSPESGRGADTQYF. DNA for the CDR3: TGCGCCAGCAGTCCTGAAAGCGGGAGGGGAGCAGATACGCAGTATTTT.

The gene calls are TRBV27 and TRBJ2-5; a possible D gene is TRBD2 (6 bases). The germline V gene encodes CDR1 MNHEY and CDR2 SMNVEV (reference sequence). The CDR3 runs 13 residues. The ends were cut back, 5 bases at V and 5 bases at J, with 12 bases in the middle. The DNA of the CDR3 is TGTGCCAGCAGTCCCACTAGCTGGGAGACCCAGTACTTC. Translating gives CASSPTSWETQYF.

The chain combines TRBV7-3 with TRBJ2-7; 12 bases are a match to TRBD2. This CDR3 is built from 16 residues. Germline lookup yields CDR1 SGHTA and CDR2 FQGTGA. V dropped 5 bases and J dropped 5; count of bases not matched to a gene: 10. CDR3 DNA: TGTGCCAGCAGCCAACCGAGGACTAGCGGGACGAACGAGCAGTACTTC. This gives the protein CASSQPRTSGTNEQYF. Filled out from reference TRBV7-3 and TRBJ2-7, the complete variable domain reads GAGVSQTPSNKVTEKGKYVELRCDPISGHTALYWYRQSLGQGPEFLIYFQGTGAADDSGLPNDRFFAVRPEGSVSTLKIQRTERGDSAVYLCASSQPRTSGTNEQYFGPGTRLTVT.

The chain links TRBV15 to TRBJ2-7; 9 bases line up with TRBD1. The length of the CDR3 is 13 residues. Trimming cost V 4 bases and J 5 bases; bases outside gene matches: 3. Germline V CDR1 and CDR2: LNHNV, YYDKDF (reference sequence). The CDR3 DNA is TGTGCCACCAGCACCGGGACAGGGAACGAGCAGTACTTC. It encodes CATSTGTGNEQYF.

The chain recombines TRBV10-3 with TRBJ1-2; tentative D call: TRBD1 (5 bases). V was trimmed by 6 bases and J by 8 bases, leaving 28 bases between them. Germline-derived CDR1 and CDR2 are ENHRY and SYGVKD. The CDR3 runs 17 residues. The DNA for the CDR3 is TGTGCCATCAGGAGCGGGACCCATCCGGCAGCCTCGGAGGGCTACACCTTC. It yields the protein CAIRSGTHPAASEGYTF.

This clone was recorded once. This sequence joins TRBV18 and TRBJ2-6, with 9 bases that match TRBD1. The germline gives CDR1 KGHSH, CDR2 LQKENI. CDR3 length: 17 residues. Unmatched junction bases numbered 9, after V lost 6 bases and J lost 3 bases. The CDR3 here is CASSWDRVGRGANVLTF. In nucleotides, the CDR3 is TGTGCCAGCTCCTGGGACAGGGTAGGTCGTGGGGCCAACGTCCTGACTTTC.

DNA of the CDR3: TGTGCCAGTAGTATAGACCCCCTAGGCAAGGGGGCCAACGTCCTGACTTTC. This encodes CASSIDPLGKGANVLTF. The chain joins TRBV19 to TRBJ2-6; no definite D call. The CDR3 spans 17 residues. Trimming removed 0 bases from V and 4 bases from J, with 13 bases in between. The V gene's germline CDR1 is LNHDA and CDR2 SQIVND (reference sequence).

The chain is built from TRBV6-1 and TRBJ2-7; D is undetermined. The length of the CDR3 is 12 residues. The V gene's germline CDR1 is MNHNS and CDR2 SASEGT. Trimming stripped 8 bases from V and 1 base from J, with 9 bases between. In DNA form, the CDR3 reads TGTGCCAGCTCTGTAGTTTCCTACGAGCAGTACTTC. It yields the protein CASSVVSYEQYF.

V gene TRBV11-1 combines with J gene TRBJ2-7, with D perhaps TRBD2 (5 bases). The germline V gene has CDR1 SGHAT and CDR2 FQDESV (reference sequence). Trimming pared 6 bases from V and 5 bases from J, leaving 17 bases between. CDR3 length equals 14 residues. The CDR3 DNA is TGTGCCAGCAGTTATCGAAGGGTTAGCGACGAGCAGTACTTC. It specifies CASSYRRVSDEQYF. Based on the CDR3 plus reference TRBV11-1 and TRBJ2-7, the full variable domain is EAEVAQSPRYKITEKSQAVAFWCDPISGHATLYWYRQILGQGPELLVQFQDESVVDDSQLPKDRFSAERLKGVDSTLKIQPAELGDSAMYLCASSYRRVSDEQYFGPGTRLTVT.

V is TRBV5-6 and J is TRBJ2-2; D is uncertain. The CDR3 length is 13 residues. Trimming left V 3 bases short and J 0 bases short, with 3 bases between. The V gene's germline CDR1 is SGHDT and CDR2 YYEEEE. This CDR3 reads CASSSANTGELFF. CDR3 coding DNA: TGTGCCAGCAGCTCAGCGAACACCGGGGAGCTGTTTTTT.

The chain carries TRBV5-1 and TRBJ2-3; TRBD2 agrees at 8 bases. The CDR3 is 17 residues long. With V trimmed by 0 bases and J by 2 bases, 8 bases remained unmatched. Germline CDR1 is SGHRS and CDR2 is YFSETQ. The CDR3 sequence is CASSLDLPGRATDTQYF. The CDR3 DNA is TGCGCCAGCAGCTTGGATCTACCCGGGAGGGCCACAGATACGCAGTATTTT.

The rearrangement joins TRBV4-1 to TRBJ2-2, with TRBD1 matching over 10 bases. The CDR3 is 13 amino acids. Trimming took 10 bases from V and 5 from J; bases not matched to a gene: 4. Germline CDR1 reads MGHRA; CDR2 reads YSYEKL. CDR3: CATGQGVTGELFF. The CDR3 DNA sequence: TGCGCCACCGGACAGGGGGTAACCGGGGAGCTGTTTTTT.

V gene TRBV28 combines with J gene TRBJ2-1; TRBD2 matches 13 bases. CDR3 length: 19 amino acids. Germline V gene data show CDR1 as MDHEN and CDR2 as SYDVKM. After removal of 5 bases from V and 7 bases from J, the junction contained 17 bases not matched to a gene. The CDR3 is CASSLLRSTSGRAANEQFF. DNA for the CDR3: TGTGCCAGCAGTCTTCTGAGAAGTACTAGCGGGAGGGCCGCAAATGAGCAGTTCTTC.

This clone was observed once. V gene TRBV9 combines with J gene TRBJ2-2; tentative D call: TRBD2 (5 bases). This CDR3 has 13 residues. V was cut by 0 bases and J by 6 bases, with 6 bases left in between. CDR1 is SGDLS and CDR2 is YYNGEE in the germline V gene. CDR3 coding DNA: TGTGCCAGCAGCGTAGTGGAGGCCGGGGAGCTGTTTTTT. Its translation is CASSVVEAGELFF. The entire variable domain, with the rest obtained from reference TRBV9 and TRBJ2-2, is as follows: DSGVTQTPKHLITATGQRVTLRCSPRSGDLSVYWYQQSLDQGLQFLIQYYNGEERAKGNILERFSAQQFPDLHSELNLSSLELGDSALYFCASSVVEAGELFFGEGSRLTVL.

For the CDR3, the DNA is TGTGCCAGTAAAAGGGAGGCGGTTGGGGCCAACGTCCTGACTTTC. It specifies CASKREAVGANVLTF. V is TRBV19 and J is TRBJ2-6, with D maybe TRBD2 (6 bases). The CDR3 has 15 residues. Germline CDR1 is LNHDA and CDR2 is SQIVND (reference sequence). V lost 7 bases and J lost 3, with 13 bases in between.

The V gene is TRBV10-3, the J gene TRBJ1-4; D gene uncertain. CDR1 is ENHRY, CDR2 SYGVKD, per germline. V was cut by 3 bases and J by 13 bases, with 21 bases left in between. CDR3 length: 15 residues. CDR3 nucleotide sequence: TGTGCCATCAGTGACGGCGGCGGGGTAGTTAGTCCACTGTTTTTT. Protein sequence: CAISDGGGVVSPLFF.

The rearrangement links TRBV27 to TRBJ2-5; TRBD2 matches at 7 bases. The CDR3 is 12 residues long. Germline-derived CDR1 and CDR2 are MNHEY and SMNVEV (reference sequence). With 9 bases clipped from V and 5 bases from J, the junction kept 6 bases outside the gene matches. The CDR3 loop reads CARVWRGETQYF. CDR3 DNA sequence: TGTGCCAGGGTATGGCGGGGGGAGACCCAGTACTTC.

The chain joins TRBV13 to TRBJ2-6, with 11 bases that match TRBD1. CDR3 length equals 18 residues. Germline loops: CDR1 PRHDT, CDR2 FYEKMQ (reference sequence). V was clipped by 6 bases and J by 5 bases; unmatched bases: 12. In nucleotides, the CDR3 is TGTGCCAGCAGTCCCCGGGACAGGGGGATACTCCGGGCCAACGTCCTGACTTTC. Its protein product is CASSPRDRGILRANVLTF.

The V gene is TRBV30, the J gene TRBJ2-3, with D possibly TRBD1 on 6 matching bases. Per the germline V gene, CDR1 is GTSNPN and CDR2 is SVGIG (reference sequence). Trimming pared 2 bases from V and 4 bases from J, leaving 13 bases between. The CDR3 covers 14 residues. The CDR3 loop reads CAWSLTGLPDTQYF. The CDR3 coding sequence is TGTGCCTGGAGTCTAACAGGGCTACCAGATACGCAGTATTTT. Combining the CDR3 with reference TRBV30 and TRBJ2-3 gives the whole variable domain SQTIHQWPATLVQPVGSPLSLECTVEGTSNPNLYWYRQAAGRGLQLLFYSVGIGQISSEVPQNLSASRPQDRQFILSSKKLLLSDSGFYLCAWSLTGLPDTQYFGPGTRLTVL.

CDR3 DNA: TGCGCCAGCAGCCAAGTTGAAGCGATCGAGCAGTACTTC. Its translation is CASSQVEAIEQYF. This chain links TRBV4-1 with TRBJ2-7, with D hard to call. Per the germline V gene, CDR1 is MGHRA and CDR2 is YSYEKL. The CDR3 covers 13 residues. V was pared by 1 base and J by 6 bases, with 10 bases between.

The gene calls are TRBV18 and TRBJ1-3; 7 bases fit TRBD1. The ends lost 5 bases at V and 5 bases at J; junction bases unmatched: 6. The CDR3 covers 14 residues. Germline CDR1 is KGHSH and CDR2 is LQKENI. The chain's CDR3 is CASSSGQARNTIYF. The DNA of the CDR3 is TGTGCCAGCTCATCCGGACAGGCAAGAAACACCATATATTTT.

The chain links TRBV4-2 to TRBJ2-1, with 8 nucleotides matching TRBD2. V shed 1 base and J 8 bases; nucleotides not matched to a gene: 4. This CDR3 region has 14 residues. The germline V gene encodes CDR1 LGHNA and CDR2 YNFKEQ. CDR3 sequence: CASSQVAGGDEQFF. In DNA form, the CDR3 reads TGTGCCAGCAGCCAAGTGGCCGGGGGGGATGAGCAGTTCTTC.

CDR3 region: CSASSTYGYTF. The CDR3 bases are TGCAGTGCTAGTAGCACCTATGGCTACACCTTC. The chain uses TRBV20-1 and TRBJ1-2, with D hard to call. Trimming shortened V by 3 bases and J by 4 bases, and 6 bases separated the two germline ends. The germline gives CDR1 DFQATT, CDR2 SNEGSKA (reference sequence). The CDR3 is made up of 11 amino acids.

This chain joins TRBV21-1 and TRBJ2-7; the D call TRBD2 from the table was never checked on the DNA. TRBV21-1 represents a pseudogene. CDR3 length equals 17 residues. In nucleotides, the CDR3 is TGTGCCAGCAGCATTACCCCCCGCGAGAGCGAGTTTTGCGAGCAGTACTTC. Its protein is CASSITPRESEFCEQYF.

The CDR3 DNA is TGTGCCAGCACCTTAACAGAAGGCTCGGGCTACACCTTC. Its protein product is CASTLTEGSGYTF. This chain links TRBV6-1 with TRBJ1-2; D unclear. Germline loops: CDR1 MNHNS, CDR2 SASEGT. V dropped 7 bases and J dropped 8 bases, with 17 bases sitting between them. CDR3 length: 13 amino acids.

The chain joins TRBV6-4 to TRBJ2-2; D call uncertain. The CDR3 sequence is 13 residues long. The ends were cut back, 6 bases at V and 5 bases at J, with 10 bases in the middle. Germline V CDR1 and CDR2: MRHNA, SNTAGT. The CDR3 nucleotides are TGTGCCAGCAGCCCAAGACAAACCGGGGAGCTGTTTTTT. This encodes CASSPRQTGELFF.

The chain couples TRBV28 to TRBJ1-2, with 8 bases aligning to TRBD1. After removal of 5 bases from V and 3 bases from J, the junction contained 8 bases not matched to a gene. This CDR3 region has 15 residues. The V gene's germline CDR1 is MDHEN and CDR2 SYDVKM. This CDR3 is CASSDETGDYYGYTF. The CDR3, as DNA: TGTGCCAGCAGTGACGAGACAGGGGATTACTATGGCTACACCTTC.

Details on this clone: An end of the junction does not agree with germline; a read error may underlie this. The chain has TRBV30 and TRBJ1-3, with a possible D match to TRBD1 (6 bases). This CDR3 comprises 12 residues. Per the germline V gene, CDR1 is GTSNPN and CDR2 is SVGIG (reference sequence). The CDR3 nucleotides are TGCCAAGACAGGCTCTCTGGAAACACCATATATTTT. It translates to CQDRLSGNTIYF.

The chain uses TRBV5-4 and TRBJ1-1, with D hard to call. V lost 0 bases to trimming and J lost 11 bases, with 14 bases between them. Germline V gives CDR1 SGHNT, CDR2 YYREEE (reference sequence). The CDR3 runs to 13 residues. In nucleotides, the CDR3 is TGTGCCAGCAGCTTGGAGGCGGCCGCTGGGGCTTTCTTT. Protein product: CASSLEAAAGAFF. Full variable domain (missing parts from reference TRBV5-4 and TRBJ1-1): ETGVTQSPTHLIKTRGQQVTLRCSSQSGHNTVSWYQQALGQGPQFIFQYYREEENGRGNFPPRFSGLQFPNYSSELNVNALELDDSALYLCASSLEAAAGAFFGQGTRLTVV.

V gene TRBV6-7 combines with J gene TRBJ2-7; D may be TRBD2 (6 bases). TRBV6-7 belongs to the ORF category, with a function that is uncertain. V was cut by 7 bases and J by 1 base, with 17 bases left in between. CDR3 length equals 15 residues. Here the CDR3 DNA reads TGTGCCAGCAAGAAATCTTGGCTAGCGTCCTACGAGCAGTACTTC. Translated, it gives CASKKSWLASYEQYF.